This section outlines one T cell receptor (beta chain) sequence together with its context. The data were taken from a study of technical replicates of blood from a few donors. Germline V gene sequence: CDR1 SGHDN, CDR2 FVKESK. This CDR3 is 15 amino acids long. The ends were cut back, 0 bases at V and 5 bases at J, with 12 bases in the middle. The method was immunoSEQ multiplex PCR; TCRdb's version includes in-frame clones alone and lacks a portion of them. Of 65,000 to 95,000 clones in the sample, approximately 97% are singletons; the top ten hold almost 0.3%. This rearrangement joins TRBV14 to TRBJ2-3; no firm D call. The origin of this receptor is a human donor in good health. Sequencing used T cells isolated from PBMCs. CDR3 coding DNA: TGTGCCAGCAGCCAAGAGGGCGCAGTGGGAGATACGCAGTATTTT. Protein product: CASSQEGAVGDTQYF.